This T cell receptor beta chain was profiled in a study of early T cells in non-severe SARS-CoV-2 infection. Looking at the study overall: The input, bulk RNA from unsorted whole blood, was sequenced, and chains were unpaired. Findings and caveats of the study: In VDJdb matching, anti-spike CD8 responses were favored while private and CD4 specificities went missing.

The CDR3 contains 16 residues. The V and J ends lost 5 bases and 8 bases respectively, with 21 bases between them. There are many counts of this clonotype. The antigen is undetermined. TCRdb re-called the 5' RACE reads through MiXCR, storing one row per CDR3 protein. There are around 93,000 distinct CDR3 sequences in the sample; about 12% occur only once, and approximately 4.7% lies in the top ten. This sequence originates from an adult who was a healthcare worker with PCR-confirmed SARS-CoV-2 infection or an uninfected control (not recorded which). Specimen: whole blood, collected at baseline. The V gene is TRBV12-3 or TRBV12-4, the J gene TRBJ2-2, with D possibly being TRBD2 (6 bases). CDR3 in DNA: TGTGCCAGCAGTCGAAGTCCGGGACTCGGGCTAGGGGAGCTGTTTTTT. Its protein is CASSRSPGLGLGELFF.